The sequence of this T cell receptor beta chain was determined in a study of early T cells in non-severe SARS-CoV-2 infection. A single record per CDR3 protein comes from TCRdb applying MiXCR to the 5' RACE reads. The table has tens of thousands of distinct CDR3 sequences, 5.5% to 8% seen once. The V gene lost 0 bases and the J gene lost 1 base, with 3 bases spanning the gap. The CDR3 loop spans 13 amino acids. Per germline, CDR1 KGHSY and CDR2 FQNENV. This clonotype is judged medium-sized. The TCR comes from an adult who was a healthcare worker with PCR-confirmed SARS-CoV-2 infection or an uninfected control (not recorded which). The source material was whole blood. V usage is TRBV16 and J usage is TRBJ1-1; D is undetermined. CDR3 bases: TGTGCCAGCAGCCAATCCCCGAACACTGAAGCTTTCTTT. Its translation is CASSQSPNTEAFF.